The TCR beta chain under discussion was sequenced for a study of T cell repertoires in cytomegalovirus infection. CDR3 length: 16 amino acids. J lost 0 bases, V lost 3 bases, and 3 bases had no gene match. TCRdb re-called the reads with MiXCR, one entry per CDR3 protein. The sample has over 150,000 distinct CDR3 sequences; 17% are singletons. This clonotype occurred a few times. The chain employs TRBV12-3 or TRBV12-4 and TRBJ1-1; TRBD1 matches at 11 bases. The sequenced sample consisted of CD8+ T cells from PBMCs. The TCR sequence derives from a human donor in good health (CMV status not recorded). Some clones in this sample may be carry-over from other donors' samples. CDR3 sequence (DNA): TGTGCCAGCAGTTTCGGGACAGGGGGTTTGAACACTGAAGCTTTCTTT. As protein: CASSFGTGGLNTEAFF.